Sequencing of this TCR beta chain was carried out in a study of blood T cell repertoires in COVID-19. Study information: Researchers got acute and convalescent COVID-19 samples from the United States, Italy and Spain. Sources were T cells, B-cell-depleted T cells, or PBMCs; the material itself was cDNA or gDNA.

The authors' processing: Reference gene primer amplification gave nucleated cell count estimates. Sequencing used immunoSEQ multiplex PCR; TCRdb keeps in-frame clones, though not all of them. The V and J calls and the clone size are those of that table, but D and trimming were determined from the DNA. The sample includes some 180,000 clones, around four fifths seen only once; the top ten take roughly 20%. Trimming shortened V by 4 bases and J by 8 bases, and 17 bases separated the two germline ends. Germline assignment: CDR1 KGHDR and CDR2 SFDVKD. This CDR3 region has 15 residues. The chain uses TRBV24-1 and TRBJ2-1; D is perhaps TRBD1 (6 bases). Sample: peripheral blood. This receptor was obtained from a woman between 65 and 79 years old who had recovered from COVID-19. The CDR3 here is CATSDPGTPGDEQFF. CDR3 sequence (DNA): TGTGCCACCAGTGACCCCGGGACCCCAGGGGATGAGCAGTTCTTC.